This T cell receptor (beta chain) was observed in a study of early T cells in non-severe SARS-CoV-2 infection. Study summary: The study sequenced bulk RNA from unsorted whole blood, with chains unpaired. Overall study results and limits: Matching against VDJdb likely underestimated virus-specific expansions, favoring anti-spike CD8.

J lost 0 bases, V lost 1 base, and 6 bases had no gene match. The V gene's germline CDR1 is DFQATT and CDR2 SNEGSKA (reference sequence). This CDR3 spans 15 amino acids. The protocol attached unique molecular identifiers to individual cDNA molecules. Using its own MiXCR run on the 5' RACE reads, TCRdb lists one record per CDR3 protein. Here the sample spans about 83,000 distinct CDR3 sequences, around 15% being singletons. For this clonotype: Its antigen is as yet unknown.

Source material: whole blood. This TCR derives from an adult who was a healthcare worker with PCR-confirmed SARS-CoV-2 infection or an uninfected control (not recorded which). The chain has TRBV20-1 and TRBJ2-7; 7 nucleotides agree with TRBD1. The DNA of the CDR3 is TGCAGTGCTAGAGTATTATACAGGGGCTCCTACGAGCAGTACTTC. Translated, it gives CSARVLYRGSYEQYF.